This TCR beta chain comes out of a study of blood T cell repertoires in COVID-19. TCRdb's copy holds only in-frame clones and misses some; the assay was immunoSEQ multiplex PCR. This sample has some 250,000 clones; about four fifths occur once, and the top ten carry 2.5% to 3.5%. Sequenced material: peripheral blood. The source is a woman aged 18-29 years with acute or convalescent COVID-19.

The CDR3 nucleotides read TGCAGTGCTAGTCCCCTAGCGGGAGAGGGGAATGAGCAGTTCTTC. Its translation: CSASPLAGEGNEQFF. The chain employs TRBV20-1 and TRBJ2-1; 10 nucleotides align to TRBD2. V trimming: 3 bases; J trimming: 7 bases; junction bases outside the gene matches: 9. Germline CDR1 is DFQATT and CDR2 is SNEGSKA (reference sequence). This CDR3 has 15 residues.